Listed below are T cell receptor beta chains from one sample, sequenced in a study of cytomegalovirus exposure and HLA in healthy donors. Clones were sequenced by immunoSEQ multiplex PCR, and TCRdb holds only the in-frame ones, with some missing. Of roughly 260,000 clones in the sample, about 83% were seen once. What was sequenced was PBMCs. The receptor set was obtained from a man in his late teens or twenties in good health and CMV-seronegative. The CDR3 runs from the conserved cysteine through the conserved F or W. D genes are given only for firm matches. Clone size is not always given. Where it is, it says once, few, many or a class for expanded clones.

once,TRBJ1-2,TRBV10-3,NA,TGTGCCATCAGTGAGTCGGCGACAGGAGCCTATGGCTACACCTTC,CAISESATGAYGYTF
NA,TRBJ2-6,TRBV28,NA,TGTGCCAGCACAGGGGTCTCTGGGGCCAACGTCCTGACTTTC,CASTGVSGANVLTF
NA,TRBJ1-6,TRBV7-8,TRBD1,TGTGCCAGCAGTCCCGGACAGGGTAATTCACCCCTCCACTTT,CASSPGQGNSPLHF
NA,TRBJ2-7,TRBV7-2,NA,TGTGCCAGCAGCCCAGGTTCCTACGAGCAGTACTTC,CASSPGSYEQYF
NA,TRBJ2-7,TRBV7-2,TRBD1,TGTGCCAGCAGCCTTGACAGGGACGAGCAGTACTTC,CASSLDRDEQYF
NA,TRBJ1-1,TRBV7-9,TRBD1,TGTGCCAGCAGCGACAGGGAATGGGCGACTGAAGCTTTCTTT,CASSDREWATEAFF
NA,TRBJ2-7,TRBV6-5,NA,TGTGCCAGCAGTAAGAGAGCGGGTTGGGACTACGAGCAGTACTTC,CASSKRAGWDYEQYF
NA,TRBJ1-2,TRBV4-2,TRBD1,TGTGCCAGCAGCAATTGGGACAGGGGTGGTGGCTACACCTTC,CASSNWDRGGGYTF
NA,TRBJ2-1,TRBV30,TRBD2,TGTGCCTGGAGTTTGGGACTAGCGGGAACCAATGAGCAGTTCTTC,CAWSLGLAGTNEQFF
NA,TRBJ2-5,TRBV6-5,NA,TGTGCCAGCAGTTATTCAGGGGGGCGAGAGACCCAGTACTTC,CASSYSGGRETQYF
once,TRBJ2-7,TRBV11-2,NA,TGTGCCAGCAGCTTAGATCGGCTAGAGAGCGGCTTC,CASSLDRLESGF
NA,TRBJ2-4,TRBV2,TRBD2,TGTGCCAGCAGTGGGCTAGCGGGAGTTCCCAAAAACATTCAGTACTTC,CASSGLAGVPKNIQYF
once,TRBJ2-1,TRBV10-3,NA,TGTGCCTCCGAACGGGAGACTCTCAATGAGCAGTTCTTC,CASERETLNEQFF
NA,TRBJ1-5,TRBV19,NA,TGTGCCAGTAGTATAGGCGTCAATCAGCCCCAGCATTTT,CASSIGVNQPQHF
NA,TRBJ1-5,TRBV9,NA,TGTGCCAGGCACTATAGCAATCAGCCCCAGCATTTT,CARHYSNQPQHF
once,TRBJ2-3,TRBV25-1,NA,TGTGCCAGCAGTGTTCAGAGCACAGATACGCAGTATTTT,CASSVQSTDTQYF
NA,TRBJ2-7,TRBV28,NA,TGTGCCAGCACGACTAAATGGATCTCCTACGAGCAGTACTTC,CASTTKWISYEQYF
NA,TRBJ2-1,TRBV28,TRBD2,TGTGCCAGCAGGCGGGGACTAGCTGGCAATGAGCAGTTCTTC,CASRRGLAGNEQFF
few,TRBJ2-5,TRBV19,NA,TGTGCCAGTAGTATTCTAGGTGGGGAGACCCAGTACTTC,CASSILGGETQYF
NA,TRBJ2-7,TRBV7-9,NA,TGTGCCAGCGACGGGGAAACCTACGAGCAGTACTTC,CASDGETYEQYF